The table lists the clone carrying this T cell receptor (beta chain) with many counts. The data stem from a study of regulatory T cells in long-lasting Graves disease. Indicated time point: newly diagnosed GD, antithyroid drugs for less than 3 months. Extracted PBMC RNA gave rise to the TCR library. Nine milliliters of peripheral blood went into EDTA tubes. The authors built TCR beta libraries using iRepertoire HTBI primers and Arm-PCR of CDR3 regions. Each CDR3 protein gets one entry after TCRdb re-called the multiplex PCR reads with MiXCR. The table records hundreds of thousands of distinct CDR3 sequences, roughly 13% of them present only once. Germline lookup yields CDR1 DFQATT and CDR2 SNEGSKA (reference sequence). With 3 bases clipped from V and 4 bases from J, the junction kept 9 bases outside the gene matches. This CDR3 contains 14 residues. This same sample was also taken into another study, of T cells in Graves' hyperthyroidism and ophthalmopathy. That study adds: Separation of ophthalmopathy from stable hyperthyroidism was achieved by a 13 V-J model.

The V and J genes are TRBV20-1 and TRBJ2-7; 7 nucleotides align to TRBD2. The sample consisted of peripheral blood mononuclear cells (PBMCs), taken at new diagnosis, from a patient treated with antithyroid drugs. This receptor was obtained from a man younger than 40 with Graves disease. The CDR3 DNA reads TGCAGTGCTAGGGCTGGCGGGAGTGGGTACGAGCAGTACTTC. Protein: CSARAGGSGYEQYF.